These T cell receptor beta chains were read from a single sample in a study of blood T cell repertoires in COVID-19. The protocol was immunoSEQ multiplex PCR, while the TCRdb copy is restricted to in-frame clones and leaves out a portion. The profile shows roughly 130,000 clones, around 90% of them singletons. Sequencing was done on a sample of peripheral blood. These receptors were collected from a man between 60 and 75 years old with COVID-19, enrolled during active disease. Both conserved end residues are part of each CDR3. The D gene is left open where the match is weak. Clone size appears in some rows only: once, few, many, or a class for an expanded clone.

D: NA; V: TRBV6-1; J: TRBJ1-2; size: NA; CDR3: CASSDEEFRGYTF; DNA: TGTGCCAGCAGTGATGAGGAGTTCCGTGGCTACACCTTC
D: NA; V: TRBV7-9; J: TRBJ1-3; size: NA; CDR3: CASSSTGISGNTIYF; DNA: TGTGCCAGCAGCTCAACAGGGATCTCTGGAAACACCATATATTTT
D: TRBD1; V: TRBV6-5; J: TRBJ1-1; size: NA; CDR3: CASTPSGGGNTEAFF; DNA: TGTGCCAGCACCCCTTCAGGGGGAGGAAACACTGAAGCTTTCTTT
D: TRBD1; V: TRBV28; J: TRBJ1-5; size: NA; CDR3: CASSNLIQGASNQPQHF; DNA: TGTGCCAGCAGTAACCTGATACAGGGGGCGAGCAATCAGCCCCAGCATTTT
D: NA; V: TRBV11-1; J: TRBJ1-4; size: NA; CDR3: CASSLDIATNEKLFF; DNA: TGTGCCAGCAGCTTGGACATTGCAACTAATGAAAAACTGTTTTTT
D: NA; V: TRBV5-1; J: TRBJ1-2; size: NA; CDR3: CASSPERGGYTF; DNA: TGCGCCAGCAGCCCTGAACGGGGTGGCTACACCTTC
D: NA; V: TRBV30; J: TRBJ1-1; size: NA; CDR3: CAWSTSLGDTEAFF; DNA: TGTGCCTGGAGTACCTCCCTCGGGGACACTGAAGCTTTCTTT
D: NA; V: TRBV5-1; J: TRBJ1-4; size: NA; CDR3: CASSLTRRGDEKLFF; DNA: TGCGCCAGCAGCTTGACCAGACGCGGTGATGAAAAACTGTTTTTT
D: NA; V: TRBV6-1; J: TRBJ2-1; size: once; CDR3: CASSERRGGGSDEQFF; DNA: TGTGCCAGCAGTGAAAGGAGGGGTGGGGGAAGCGATGAGCAGTTCTTC
D: NA; V: TRBV5-1; J: TRBJ2-7; size: NA; CDR3: CASSFTTPGGEERVYEQYF; DNA: TGCGCCAGCAGCTTTACTACCCCGGGTGGGGAGGAGCGGGTCTACGAGCAGTACTTC
D: NA; V: TRBV30; J: TRBJ2-2; size: once; CDR3: CAWSTRTGELFF; DNA: TGTGCCTGGTCGACTAGAACCGGGGAGCTGTTTTTT
D: NA; V: TRBV7-7; J: TRBJ2-2; size: NA; CDR3: CASSPRMNTGELFF; DNA: TGTGCCAGCAGCCCGAGAATGAACACCGGGGAGCTGTTTTTT
D: NA; V: TRBV6-4; J: TRBJ2-7; size: NA; CDR3: CASSASDSLFSYEQYF; DNA: TGTGCCAGCAGTGCCTCGGACAGCCTGTTTTCCTACGAGCAGTACTTC
D: NA; V: TRBV29-1; J: TRBJ1-1; size: NA; CDR3: CSVEGQNTEAFF; DNA: TGCAGCGTTGAAGGGCAGAACACTGAAGCTTTCTTT
D: NA; V: TRBV29-1; J: TRBJ2-7; size: NA; CDR3: CSVGNRGGEQYF; DNA: TGCAGCGTTGGCAACAGGGGAGGAGAGCAGTACTTC
D: TRBD1; V: TRBV18; J: TRBJ1-1; size: NA; CDR3: CASSPSGQGMNTEAFF; DNA: TGTGCCAGCTCACCATCGGGACAGGGAATGAACACTGAAGCTTTCTTT
D: NA; V: TRBV2; J: TRBJ2-3; size: NA; CDR3: CASSALSTDTQYF; DNA: TGTGCCAGCAGTGCTCTCAGCACAGATACGCAGTATTTT
D: TRBD2; V: TRBV6-1; J: TRBJ2-4; size: NA; CDR3: CASSDLRTSLNIQYF; DNA: TGTGCCAGCAGTGACCTACGGACTAGCCTAAACATTCAGTACTTC
D: NA; V: TRBV7-2; J: TRBJ1-1; size: few; CDR3: CASSLGGRANTEAFF; DNA: TGTGCCAGCAGCTTAGGGGGCAGAGCGAACACTGAAGCTTTCTTT
D: TRBD1; V: TRBV18; J: TRBJ2-7; size: NA; CDR3: CASSPETGTYEQYF; DNA: TGTGCCAGCTCACCTGAGACAGGGACCTACGAGCAGTACTTC
D: NA; V: TRBV5-5; J: TRBJ1-2; size: once; CDR3: CASSLDPMEGYTF; DNA: TGTGCCAGCAGCTTGGACCCAATGGAGGGCTACACCTTC
D: NA; V: TRBV18; J: TRBJ1-3; size: NA; CDR3: CASSPGGQAGNTIYF; DNA: TGTGCCAGCTCACCGGGAGGGCAGGCTGGAAACACCATATATTTT
D: NA; V: TRBV7-9; J: TRBJ1-5; size: NA; CDR3: CASSGPTSRTGNNQPQHF; DNA: TGTGCCAGCAGCGGACCGACCTCTCGTACAGGTAACAATCAGCCCCAGCATTTT
D: TRBD1; V: TRBV7-9; J: TRBJ2-7; size: once; CDR3: CASSLGGTEAGQYF; DNA: TGTGCCAGCAGCTTAGGGGGGACAGAGGCAGGGCAGTACTTC
D: NA; V: TRBV6-5; J: TRBJ2-7; size: NA; CDR3: CASSPTDRYHEQYF; DNA: TGTGCCAGCAGCCCCACTGACAGGTACCACGAGCAGTACTTC
D: TRBD2; V: TRBV4-2; J: TRBJ2-7; size: NA; CDR3: CASRGLAGGPHEQYF; DNA: TGTGCCAGCAGGGGACTAGCGGGAGGGCCCCACGAGCAGTACTTC